This T cell receptor beta chain was sequenced during a study of cytomegalovirus exposure and HLA in healthy donors. This CDR3 has 17 residues. CDR1 and CDR2 (germline): SGHRS, YFSETQ. Trimming removed 3 bases from V and 3 bases from J, with 19 bases in between. The PCR had 60 Vbeta and 13 Jbeta primers. Profiled with immunoSEQ multiplex PCR; TCRdb holds only in-frame clones, not every one. The sample carries about 200,000 clones, roughly 80% recorded once. This chain joins TRBV5-1 and TRBJ1-5; D is possibly TRBD1 (5 bases). This TCR was sampled from a man aged 25 to 40 in good health and CMV-seronegative. Sequenced sample: PBMCs. The DNA for the CDR3 is TGCGCCAGCAGCTCCCTGGGGAGGGGACGGAACAATCAGCCCCAGCATTTT. It specifies CASSSLGRGRNNQPQHF.